Here is one T cell receptor (beta chain) with its context. The target antigen is unknown. These data originate in a study of blood T cells in healthy people across ages. Overall study results and limits: Calculation of diversity from one million T cells yielded estimates considered to be underestimates. Age showed a roughly linear inverse relationship with TCR beta diversity per million T cells.

Next came a second PCR, run for about 7 to 12 cycles, which used a sample-barcoded 5' primer along with a J-beta primer mix. One entry per CDR3 protein, called by TCRdb with MiXCR from the 5' RACE reads. The sample gives hundreds of thousands of distinct CDR3 sequences, 44% of which show up once; roughly 18% is in the top ten. Material for sequencing was blood. This receptor was taken from a man in his fifties or sixties in good health.

The CDR3 DNA follows: TGTGCCAGCTCCCGCGGAGGGGCCCAAAGCGGAGAGACCCAGTACTTC. Protein product: CASSRGGAQSGETQYF. V is TRBV7-2 and J is TRBJ2-5, with D tentatively TRBD2 (6 bases). V lost 8 bases, J lost 4 bases, and 23 bases lay in between. This CDR3 comprises 16 residues. The germline gives CDR1 SGHTA, CDR2 FQGNSA.